This T cell receptor (beta chain) appears in the sequencing data of a study of radiation and T cells in renal cell carcinoma. Study-wide context: Nephrectomy followed 15 Gy stereotactic body radiation by 4 weeks.

Findings and caveats of the study: In blood, top tumor clones expanded by 2 weeks, shrinking by 4.

Notes on this clone: Its antigen is currently unknown.

Deletions cut 1 base from V and 2 bases from J, with 12 bases between. The CDR3 is 16 amino acids. From germline, CDR1 is MGHRA and CDR2 YSYEKL. Using immunoSEQ multiplex PCR, the repertoire was profiled, and TCRdb retains in-frame clones only, with some absent. The sample yields 100,000 or so clones, approximately 86% seen once. As for time point: baseline pretreatment blood. The treatment: 15 Gy SBRT to primary tumor, nephrectomy 4 weeks later. This renal cell carcinoma was of the clear cell type. The sequencing here drew on blood, taken from a patient whose treatment included radiotherapy and nephrectomy. The chain combines TRBV4-1 with TRBJ2-1; D gene ambiguous. The clonotype comes from a man over 45 with renal cell carcinoma. The CDR3 sequence: CASSQGPTATYNEQFF. CDR3 bases: TGCGCCAGCAGCCAAGGTCCCACAGCGACCTACAATGAGCAGTTCTTC.